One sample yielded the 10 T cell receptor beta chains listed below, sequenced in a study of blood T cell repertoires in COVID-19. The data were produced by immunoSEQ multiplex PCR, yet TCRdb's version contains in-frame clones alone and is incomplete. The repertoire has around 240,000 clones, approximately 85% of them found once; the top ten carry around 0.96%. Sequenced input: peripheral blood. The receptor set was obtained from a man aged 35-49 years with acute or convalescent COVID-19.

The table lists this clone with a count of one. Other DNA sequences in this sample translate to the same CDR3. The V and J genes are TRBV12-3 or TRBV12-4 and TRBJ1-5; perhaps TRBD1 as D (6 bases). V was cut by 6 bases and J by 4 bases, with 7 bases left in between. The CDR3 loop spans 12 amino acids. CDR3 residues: CASSQGNQPQHF. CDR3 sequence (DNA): TGTGCCAGCAGCCAGGGGAATCAGCCCCAGCATTTT.

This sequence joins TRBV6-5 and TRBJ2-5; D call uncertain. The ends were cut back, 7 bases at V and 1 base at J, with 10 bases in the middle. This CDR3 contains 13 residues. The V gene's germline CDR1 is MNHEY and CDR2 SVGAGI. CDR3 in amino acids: CASKLPFQETQYF. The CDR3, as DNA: TGTGCCAGCAAGCTCCCATTCCAAGAGACCCAGTACTTC.

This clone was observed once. CDR3 loop: CASAPSRTGGTEAFF. The CDR3 DNA sequence: TGTGCTAGTGCTCCATCCCGCACAGGGGGCACTGAAGCTTTCTTT. The chain has TRBV12-5 and TRBJ1-1, with 8 bases lining up with TRBD1. Germline V gives CDR1 LGHNT, CDR2 FRNRAP. J lost 4 bases, V lost 7 bases, and 11 bases had no gene match. The CDR3 loop spans 15 amino acids.

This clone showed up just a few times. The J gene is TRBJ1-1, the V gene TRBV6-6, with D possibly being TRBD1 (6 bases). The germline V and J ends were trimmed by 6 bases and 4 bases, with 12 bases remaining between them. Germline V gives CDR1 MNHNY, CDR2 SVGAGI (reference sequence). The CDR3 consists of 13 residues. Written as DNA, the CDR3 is TGTGCCAGCAGCAACACAGGGATCACTGAAGCTTTCTTT. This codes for CASSNTGITEAFF.

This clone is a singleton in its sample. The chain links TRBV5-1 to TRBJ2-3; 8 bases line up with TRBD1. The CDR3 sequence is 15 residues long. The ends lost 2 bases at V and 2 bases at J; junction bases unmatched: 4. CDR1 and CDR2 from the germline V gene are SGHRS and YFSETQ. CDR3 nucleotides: TGCGCCAGCAGCTTCAGTCAGGGGGCCACAGATACGCAGTATTTT. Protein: CASSFSQGATDTQYF.

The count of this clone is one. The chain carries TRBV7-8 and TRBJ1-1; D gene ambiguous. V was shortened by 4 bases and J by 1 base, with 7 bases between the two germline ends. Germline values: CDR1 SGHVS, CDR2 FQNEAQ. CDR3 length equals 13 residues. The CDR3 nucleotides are TGTGCCAGCAGCTCTAACCAGAACACTGAAGCTTTCTTT. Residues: CASSSNQNTEAFF.

CDR3 sequence (DNA): TGTGCCAGCAGCCCATGGGGGGGTACCTACAATGAGCAGTTCTTC. Translation: CASSPWGGTYNEQFF. The chain employs TRBV7-8 and TRBJ2-1, with 7 bases lining up with TRBD2. Germline CDR1 and CDR2: SGHVS and FQNEAQ. The ends lost 5 bases at V and 2 bases at J; junction bases unmatched: 6. The length of the CDR3 is 15 residues.

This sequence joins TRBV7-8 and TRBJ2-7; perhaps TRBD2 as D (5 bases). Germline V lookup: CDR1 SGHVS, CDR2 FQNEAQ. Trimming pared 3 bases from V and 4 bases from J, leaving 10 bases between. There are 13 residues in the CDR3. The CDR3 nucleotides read TGTGCCAGCAGCTTTGACCGGGGTTACGAGCAGTACTTC. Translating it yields CASSFDRGYEQYF.

CDR3 sequence: CASSQEVKERGLKDTQYF. CDR3 in DNA: TGTGCCAGCAGCCAAGAAGTGAAGGAGCGGGGGCTCAAGGATACGCAGTATTTT. This sequence joins TRBV4-2 and TRBJ2-3; 8 nucleotides line up with TRBD2. The CDR3 spans 18 residues. The V gene end was trimmed by 0 bases and the J gene end by 6 bases; junction bases not matched to a gene: 14. The germline V gene encodes CDR1 LGHNA and CDR2 YNFKEQ.

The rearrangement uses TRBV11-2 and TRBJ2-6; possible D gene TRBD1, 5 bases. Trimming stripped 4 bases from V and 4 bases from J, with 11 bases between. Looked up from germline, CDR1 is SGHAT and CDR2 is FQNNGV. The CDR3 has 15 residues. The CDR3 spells CASSSPGPGANVLTF. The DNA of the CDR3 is TGTGCCAGCAGCTCCCCAGGGCCAGGGGCCAACGTCCTGACTTTC.